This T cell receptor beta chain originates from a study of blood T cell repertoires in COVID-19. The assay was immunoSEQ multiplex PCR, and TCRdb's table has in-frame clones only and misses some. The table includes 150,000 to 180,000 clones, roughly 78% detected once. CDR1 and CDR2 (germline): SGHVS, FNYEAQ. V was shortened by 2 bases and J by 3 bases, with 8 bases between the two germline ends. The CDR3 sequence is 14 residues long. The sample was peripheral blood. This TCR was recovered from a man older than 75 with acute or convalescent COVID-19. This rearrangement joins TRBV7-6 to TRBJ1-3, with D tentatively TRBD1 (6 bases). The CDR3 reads CASSLKQGGNTIYF. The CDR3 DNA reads TGTGCCAGCAGCTTAAAACAGGGTGGAAACACCATATATTTT.